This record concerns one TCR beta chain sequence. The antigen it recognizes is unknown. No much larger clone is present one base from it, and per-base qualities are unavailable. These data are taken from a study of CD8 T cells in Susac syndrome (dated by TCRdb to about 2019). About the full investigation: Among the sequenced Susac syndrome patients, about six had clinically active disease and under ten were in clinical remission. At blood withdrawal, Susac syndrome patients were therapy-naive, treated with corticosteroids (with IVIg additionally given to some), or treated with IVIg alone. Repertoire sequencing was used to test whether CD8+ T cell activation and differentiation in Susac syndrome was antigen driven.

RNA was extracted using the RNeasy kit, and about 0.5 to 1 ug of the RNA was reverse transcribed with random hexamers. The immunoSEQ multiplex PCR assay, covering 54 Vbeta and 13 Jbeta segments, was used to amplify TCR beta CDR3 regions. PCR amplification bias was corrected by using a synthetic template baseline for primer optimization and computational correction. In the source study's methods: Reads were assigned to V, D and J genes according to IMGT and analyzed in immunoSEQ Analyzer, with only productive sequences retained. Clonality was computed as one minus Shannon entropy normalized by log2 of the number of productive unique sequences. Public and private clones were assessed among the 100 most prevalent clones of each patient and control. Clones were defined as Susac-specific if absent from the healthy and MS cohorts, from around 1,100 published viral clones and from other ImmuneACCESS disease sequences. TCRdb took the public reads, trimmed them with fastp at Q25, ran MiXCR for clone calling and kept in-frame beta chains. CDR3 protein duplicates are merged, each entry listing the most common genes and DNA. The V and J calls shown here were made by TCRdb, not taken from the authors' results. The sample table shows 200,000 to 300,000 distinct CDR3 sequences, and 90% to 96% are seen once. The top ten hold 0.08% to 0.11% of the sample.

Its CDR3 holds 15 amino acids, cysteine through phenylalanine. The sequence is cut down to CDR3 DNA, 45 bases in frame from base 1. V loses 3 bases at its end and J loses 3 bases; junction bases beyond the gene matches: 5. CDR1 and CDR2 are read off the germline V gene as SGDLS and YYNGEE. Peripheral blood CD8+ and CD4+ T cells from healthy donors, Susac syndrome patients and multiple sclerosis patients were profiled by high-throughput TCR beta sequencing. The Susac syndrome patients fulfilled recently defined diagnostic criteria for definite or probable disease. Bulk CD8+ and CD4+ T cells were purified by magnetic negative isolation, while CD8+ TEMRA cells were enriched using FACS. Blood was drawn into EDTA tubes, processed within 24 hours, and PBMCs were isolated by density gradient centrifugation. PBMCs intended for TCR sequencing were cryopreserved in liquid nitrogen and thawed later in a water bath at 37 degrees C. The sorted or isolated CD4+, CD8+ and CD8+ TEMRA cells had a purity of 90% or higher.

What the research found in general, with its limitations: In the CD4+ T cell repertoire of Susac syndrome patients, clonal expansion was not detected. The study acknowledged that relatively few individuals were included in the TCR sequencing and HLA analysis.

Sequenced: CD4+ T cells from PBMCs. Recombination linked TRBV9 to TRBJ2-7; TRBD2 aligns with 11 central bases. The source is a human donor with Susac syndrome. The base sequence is TGTGCCAGCAGCGAGGGGACTAGCGGATACTACGAGCAGTACTTC. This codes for CASSEGTSGYYEQYF.